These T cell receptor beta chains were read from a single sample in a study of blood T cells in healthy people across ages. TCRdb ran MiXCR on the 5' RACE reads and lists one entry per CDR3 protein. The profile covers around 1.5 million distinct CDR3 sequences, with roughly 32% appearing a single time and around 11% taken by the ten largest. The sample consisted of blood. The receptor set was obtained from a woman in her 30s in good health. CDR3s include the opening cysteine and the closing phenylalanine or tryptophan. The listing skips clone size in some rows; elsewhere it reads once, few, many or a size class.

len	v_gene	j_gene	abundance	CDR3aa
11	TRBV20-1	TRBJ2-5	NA	CSARGMNEQYF
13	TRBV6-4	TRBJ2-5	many	CASRGQTVETQYF
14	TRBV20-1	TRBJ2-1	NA	CSARVRENTHEQFF
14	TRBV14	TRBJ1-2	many	CASSPGTDLYGYTF
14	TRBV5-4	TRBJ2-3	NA	CASSTILDTDTQYF
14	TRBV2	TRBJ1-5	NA	CASSLGGSEQPQHF
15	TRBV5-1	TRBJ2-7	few	CASSWLGAPSYEQYF
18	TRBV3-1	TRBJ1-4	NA	CASSQDRGTGATNEKLFF
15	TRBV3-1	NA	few	CASSHIGVENYEQYF
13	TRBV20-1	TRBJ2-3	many	CSACWDSTDTQYF
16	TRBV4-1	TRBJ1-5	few	CASSQSRVNSNQPQHF
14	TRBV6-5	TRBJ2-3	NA	CASSRTGATDAQYF
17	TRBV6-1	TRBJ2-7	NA	CASSDDSGPASPYEQYF
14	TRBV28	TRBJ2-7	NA	CANSPSGGSYEQYF
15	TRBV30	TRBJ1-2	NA	CAWSITGLSNYGYTF
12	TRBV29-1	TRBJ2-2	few	CSVSTGTGELFF
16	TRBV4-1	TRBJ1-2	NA	CASSHLSIGTAYGYTF
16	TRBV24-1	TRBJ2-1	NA	CATSDQTSGNYNEQFF
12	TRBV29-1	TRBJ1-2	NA	CSSRDMINGCTF
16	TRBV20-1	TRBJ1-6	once	CSARAGRRGSGSPLHF
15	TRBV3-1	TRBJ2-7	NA	CASSQTGTGSHEQYF
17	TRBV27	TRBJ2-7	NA	CASSLYQRGTGDYEQYF
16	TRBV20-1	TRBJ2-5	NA	CSAPREGAGGRETQYF
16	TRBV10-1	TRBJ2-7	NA	CASSGRTSGHNYEQYF
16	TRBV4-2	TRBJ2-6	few	CASSPASGDGANVLTF
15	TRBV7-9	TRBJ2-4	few	CASSPQVNVEDIQYF
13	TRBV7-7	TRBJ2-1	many	CASSAAGTNEQFF
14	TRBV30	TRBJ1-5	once	CTWNGGGMGQPQHF
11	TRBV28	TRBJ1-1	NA	CASTRGGRAFF
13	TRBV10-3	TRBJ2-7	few	CAILAVGLGEQYF
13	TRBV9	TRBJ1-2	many	CASSGPLADGYTF
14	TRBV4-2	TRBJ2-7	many	CASSQAGTLYEQYF
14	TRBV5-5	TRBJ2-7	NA	CASSAGPSVREQYF
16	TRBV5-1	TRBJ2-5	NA	CASSLQAGVPPETQYF
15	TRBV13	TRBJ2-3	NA	CASSSWGPSTDTQYF
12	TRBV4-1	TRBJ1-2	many	CASSQDGDGYTF
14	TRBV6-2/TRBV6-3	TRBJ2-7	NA	CASSYTGPTYEQYF
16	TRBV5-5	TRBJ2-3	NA	CASSLQGAGTADTQYF
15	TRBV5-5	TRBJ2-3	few	CASTIWQDRWDTQYF
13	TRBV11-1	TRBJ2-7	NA	CASRQSGTYEQYF
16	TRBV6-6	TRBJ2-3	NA	CASSRQGASSTDTQYF
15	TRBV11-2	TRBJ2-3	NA	CASSRTGGGRNTQYF
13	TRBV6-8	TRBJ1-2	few	CASSFSFNYGYTF
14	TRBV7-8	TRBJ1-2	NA	CASSLGAGDNGYTF
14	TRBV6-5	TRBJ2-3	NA	CASSYGASTDTQYF
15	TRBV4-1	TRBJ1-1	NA	CASSQEVTASPGAFF
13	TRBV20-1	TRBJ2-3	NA	CSPNDPGANTQYF
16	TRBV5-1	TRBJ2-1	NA	CASSSILRERSNEQFF
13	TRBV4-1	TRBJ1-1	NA	CASSRGQPQVAFF
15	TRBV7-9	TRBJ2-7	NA	CASSRRGAGGYEQYF
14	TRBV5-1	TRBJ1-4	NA	CASSSTPTNEKLFF
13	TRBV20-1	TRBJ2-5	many	CSAQDPTGETQYF
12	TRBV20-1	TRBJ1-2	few	CSAPFRIDGYTF
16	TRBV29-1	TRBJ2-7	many	CSVEVSGTIPSYEQYF
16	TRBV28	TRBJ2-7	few	CASSLWDFTGTNEQYF
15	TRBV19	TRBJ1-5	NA	CASSPHYPADQPQHF
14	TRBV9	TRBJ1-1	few	CASSDRDSDTEAFF
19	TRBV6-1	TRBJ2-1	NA	CASSEALRGARGGGDEQFF
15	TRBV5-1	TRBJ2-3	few	CASSFWGNVADTQYF
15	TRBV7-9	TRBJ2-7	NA	CASSAEDRGAYEQYF